This T cell receptor beta chain is drawn from a study of T-cell memory formation after mild COVID-19. Germline loops: CDR1 SGDLS, CDR2 YYNGEE. After removal of 0 bases from V and 7 bases from J, the junction contained 6 bases not matched to a gene. The CDR3 is made up of 16 amino acids. General observations from the study: Clones contracting day 15 to 85 were balanced CD4/CD8; later expanders leaned CD4+. The pre-infection memory compartment contained some responding clones, suggesting cross-reactive memory joined.

Concerning this clonotype: Its matching antigen is unknown.

TCRdb reprocessed the 5' RACE reads via MiXCR and lists one record per CDR3 protein. The sample yields approximately 300,000 distinct CDR3 sequences, 7.5% to 9.5% seen once. The clonotype comes from a man between 18 and 35 years old who had mild COVID-19 (a few samples of this study predate the infection). Cell type and time point are not known. This rearrangement joins TRBV9 to TRBJ2-1; TRBD2 matches at 11 bases. Sequencing used PBMCs or a T cell subset sorted from them (not recorded which). The CDR3 region is CASSVETSGIRNEQFF. CDR3 nucleotides: TGTGCCAGCAGCGTAGAGACTAGCGGGATAAGAAATGAGCAGTTCTTC.